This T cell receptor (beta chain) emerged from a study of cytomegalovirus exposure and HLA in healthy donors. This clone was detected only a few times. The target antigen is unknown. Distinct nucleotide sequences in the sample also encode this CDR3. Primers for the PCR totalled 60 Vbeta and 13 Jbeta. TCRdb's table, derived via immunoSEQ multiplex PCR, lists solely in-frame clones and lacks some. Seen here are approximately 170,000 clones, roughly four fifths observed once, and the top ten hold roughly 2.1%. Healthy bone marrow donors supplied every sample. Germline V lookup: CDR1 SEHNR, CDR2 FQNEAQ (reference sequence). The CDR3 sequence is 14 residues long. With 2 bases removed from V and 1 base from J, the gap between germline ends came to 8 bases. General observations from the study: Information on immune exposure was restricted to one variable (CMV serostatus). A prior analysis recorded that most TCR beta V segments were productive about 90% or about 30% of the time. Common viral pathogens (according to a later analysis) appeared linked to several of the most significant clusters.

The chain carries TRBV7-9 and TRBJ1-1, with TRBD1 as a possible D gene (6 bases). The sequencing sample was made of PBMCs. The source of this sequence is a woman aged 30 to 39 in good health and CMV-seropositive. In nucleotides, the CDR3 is TGTGCCAGCAGCTTATCACAGGGGAACACTGAAGCTTTCTTT. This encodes CASSLSQGNTEAFF.